Listed here is a single T cell receptor beta chain. Being one base from a much bigger clone, this may be a read error. These data belong to a study of T cells in Graves' hyperthyroidism and ophthalmopathy. In germline, CDR1 is MNHEY, CDR2 SMNVEV (reference sequence). V lost 3 bases to trimming and J lost 2 bases, with 8 bases between them. The CDR3 contains 14 residues. TCR beta CDR3 region amplification was performed from RNA transcripts. With the HTBI primer set, the TCR CDR3 went through a first round of RT-PCR. A single record per CDR3 protein comes from TCRdb applying MiXCR to the multiplex PCR reads. The sample consists of hundreds of thousands of distinct CDR3 sequences, over 10% of them appearing once.

The chain couples TRBV27 to TRBJ1-5; D is uncertain. Sequences were obtained from blood. This TCR was sampled from a woman aged 18-29 years with Graves' hyperthyroidism. CDR3 loop: CASSLVGGNQPQHF. The CDR3 nucleotides read TGTGCCAGCAGTTTGGTGGGCGGCAATCAGCCCCAGCATTTT.